The clone carrying this T cell receptor (beta chain) was seen a handful of times. The target antigen is unknown. The data derive from a study of beta chain features in type 1 diabetes. Trimming removed 2 bases from V and 2 bases from J; junction bases left unmatched: 6. The CDR3 extends over 15 amino acids. From germline, CDR1 is SGDLS and CDR2 YYNGEE. Findings and limits, study-wide: Moderate yet significant TCRB CDR3 shortening was seen in Type 1 diabetes patients in all four CD4+ subsets. Equally in patients and controls, shorter templates might have been favored by PCR. Possibly, sequencing cDNA over-represented cells that had high TCR expression levels. The study found that naive, central memory and Treg TCRB repertoires appeared more similar in patients than in healthy donors.

The isolated RNA, all of it, was reverse transcribed, so expressed TCRB transcripts were what got sequenced. Deep immunoSEQ sequencing covered naive, central memory and regulatory T cell samples. Data came from immunoSEQ multiplex PCR; TCRdb stores just in-frame clones and leaves some out. Here the sample spans some 350,000 clones, roughly 13% being singletons. The sample was naive CD4+ T cells from blood. The clonotype comes from a woman aged 18-29 years with type 1 diabetes. The chain uses TRBV9 and TRBJ2-5, with 7 bases that match TRBD2. For the CDR3, the DNA is TGTGCCAGCAGCGTGGAGAGAGCGGGGCAAGAGACCCAGTACTTC. Its translation is CASSVERAGQETQYF.